This TCR beta chain originates from a study of CD8+CD57+ T cells in acquired aplastic anemia. According to the study, genomic DNA was the template for TCR beta VDJ and CDR3 profiling. One entry per CDR3 protein results from TCRdb running MiXCR on the reads. The sample lists about 160,000 distinct CDR3 sequences, 71% occurring once. An expansion of CD8+CD57+ cells by flow cytometry had been shown in patients chosen for sequencing. Germline V gene lookup returns CDR1 DFQATT and CDR2 SNEGSKA (reference sequence). After removal of 0 bases from V and 3 bases from J, the junction contained 16 bases not matched to a gene. This CDR3 is built from 19 residues.

This TCR came from a human donor with aplastic anemia. Material: sorted CD4+, CD8+, or CD8+CD57+ T cells (not recorded which) from PBMCs. This chain links TRBV20-1 with TRBJ2-2, with 7 bases that match TRBD2. For the CDR3, the DNA is TGCAGTGCTAGAGATCTCGGGGGAGGGGTGGTAGGGCACACCGGGGAGCTGTTTTTT. Its translation is CSARDLGGGVVGHTGELFF.